A single sample is the source of the 5 T cell receptor beta chains below, sequenced in a study of somatic mutations in cytotoxic T cells in rheumatoid arthritis. TCRdb's table, derived via immunoSEQ multiplex PCR, lists solely in-frame clones and lacks some. The sample records 15,000 to 20,000 clones, around 80% being singletons. Sequencing was carried out using CD8+ T cells sorted from blood. The source of these receptors is an adult with rheumatoid arthritis.

The chain carries TRBV23-1 and TRBJ1-5; tentative D call: TRBD1 (6 bases). TRBV23-1 is placed among ORFs of uncertain function. The CDR3 extends over 17 amino acids. Trimming shortened V by 0 bases and J by 2 bases, and 14 bases separated the two germline ends. The CDR3 DNA sequence: TGCGCCAGCAGTCAATCGTGTACAGGGTTTCGCAATCAGCCCCAGCATTTT. This translates into CASSQSCTGFRNQPQHF.

This clone was seen only a few times. The V gene is TRBV2, the J gene TRBJ1-5; D is uncertain. Germline CDR1 and CDR2: SNHLY and FYNNEI. Trimming shortened V by 5 bases and J by 0 bases, and 11 bases separated the two germline ends. The CDR3 has 15 amino acids. The CDR3 DNA reads TGTGCCAGCAGTCCGAGGGCCGATAGCAATCAGCCCCAGCATTTT. It encodes CASSPRADSNQPQHF.

V is TRBV18 and J is TRBJ1-4, with D possibly being TRBD1 (5 bases). The germline CDR1 and CDR2 sequences are KGHSH and LQKENI. The length of the CDR3 is 13 residues. Trimming shortened V by 6 bases and J by 5 bases, and 10 bases separated the two germline ends. The CDR3 DNA sequence: TGTGCCAGCTCCCGGAAGGGGAATGAAAAACTGTTTTTT. The encoded protein is CASSRKGNEKLFF.

V and J are TRBV12-5 and TRBJ1-3; D is ambiguous. Trimming stripped 4 bases from V and 0 bases from J, with 13 bases between. This CDR3 is built from 16 residues. The V gene's germline CDR1 is LGHNT and CDR2 FRNRAP. The CDR3 DNA reads TGTGCTAGTGGTTCCACACCCGGGGACTCTGGAAACACCATATATTTT. This codes for CASGSTPGDSGNTIYF.

This chain links TRBV13 with TRBJ1-2; 10 positions match TRBD1. The CDR3 totals 16 residues. V shed 2 bases, J shed 7 bases, and the junction held 10 bases outside the gene matches. Per the germline V gene, CDR1 is PRHDT and CDR2 is FYEKMQ (reference sequence). CDR3 nucleotide sequence: TGTGCCAGCAGCTTATCCGACAGGGGGCGCAGGAGTGGCTACACCTTC. Its protein is CASSLSDRGRRSGYTF.